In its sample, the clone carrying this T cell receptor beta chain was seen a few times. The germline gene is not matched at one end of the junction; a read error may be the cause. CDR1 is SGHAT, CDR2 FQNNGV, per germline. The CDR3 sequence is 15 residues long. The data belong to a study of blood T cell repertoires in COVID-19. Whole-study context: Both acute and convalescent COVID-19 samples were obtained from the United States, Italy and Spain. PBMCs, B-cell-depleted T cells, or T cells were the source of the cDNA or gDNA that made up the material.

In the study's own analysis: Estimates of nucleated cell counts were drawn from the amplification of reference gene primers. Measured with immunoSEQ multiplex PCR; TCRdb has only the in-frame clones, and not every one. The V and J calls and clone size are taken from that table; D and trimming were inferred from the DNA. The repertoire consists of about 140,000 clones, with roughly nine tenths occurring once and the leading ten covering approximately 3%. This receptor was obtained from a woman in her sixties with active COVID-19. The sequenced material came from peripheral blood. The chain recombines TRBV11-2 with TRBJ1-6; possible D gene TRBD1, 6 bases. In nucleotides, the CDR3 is TGTGCCAGCAGCATAGAAGGACAGAATGGATCACCCCTCCACTTT. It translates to CASSIEGQNGSPLHF.